One sample yielded the 20 T cell receptor beta chains listed below, sequenced in a study of CD8 T cells in Susac syndrome (dated by TCRdb to about 2019). The library was generated by the immunoSEQ multiplex PCR assay. RNA was extracted using the RNeasy kit, and roughly 0.45 to 1 microgram was reverse transcribed with random hexamers. Using fastp trimming at Q25 and MiXCR clonotype assembly, TCRdb reanalyzed the public sequencing data and kept in-frame beta chains. Rows matching on CDR3 protein sequence are summarized as one entry with the most common DNA and genes. Counted in this sample were 200,000 to 250,000 distinct CDR3 sequences; 80% to 95% of them appeared once. The ten largest clones capture about 0.13% of the sample. Sequencing used CD8+ T cells from PBMCs. The receptor set was obtained from a human donor with multiple sclerosis.

The V gene is TRBV20-1, the J gene TRBJ2-7; 9 bases line up with TRBD2. Trimming took 3 bases from V and 3 from J; bases not matched to a gene: 3. The germline CDR1 and CDR2 sequences are DFQATT and SNEGSKA (reference sequence). There are 13 residues in the CDR3. The CDR3 region is CSARDSGSYEQYF. Here the CDR3 DNA reads TGCAGTGCTAGGGATAGCGGGAGCTACGAGCAGTACTTC.

The rearrangement links TRBV11-2 to TRBJ2-7; D is uncertain. The CDR3 sequence is 14 residues long. Germline-derived CDR1 and CDR2 are SGHAT and FQNNGV. The ends were cut back, 7 bases at V and 2 bases at J, with 15 bases in the middle. Here the CDR3 reads CASTSPRVAYEQYF. The CDR3 DNA reads as TGTGCCAGCACCTCACCTCGTGTGGCCTACGAGCAGTACTTC.

The J gene is TRBJ2-5, the V gene TRBV3-1; D is undetermined. The germline V gene encodes CDR1 LGHDT and CDR2 YNNKEL (reference sequence). The V end lost 0 bases, the J end lost 2 bases, and 7 bases lay between the germline ends. CDR3 length equals 14 residues. CDR3 DNA sequence: TGTGCCAGCAGCCAAGAACTACTTCAAGAGACCCAGTACTTC. Amino acid sequence: CASSQELLQETQYF.

The table lists this clonotype with a count of one. This chain links TRBV19 with TRBJ1-5, with a possible D match to TRBD1 (5 bases). V was trimmed by 9 bases and J by 3 bases, leaving 18 bases between them. Germline V gives CDR1 LNHDA, CDR2 SQIVND (reference sequence). The CDR3 totals 15 residues. CDR3 protein: CASNRRGPPNQPQHF. DNA for the CDR3: TGTGCCAGCAACAGGCGTGGCCCACCCAATCAGCCCCAGCATTTT.

The gene calls are TRBV2 and TRBJ2-3; the D gene is possibly TRBD2 (5 bases). CDR3 length equals 14 residues. The V end lost 6 bases, the J end lost 2 bases, and 12 bases lay between the germline ends. From germline, CDR1 is SNHLY and CDR2 FYNNEI. CDR3 loop: CASRASRFTDTQYF. CDR3 DNA: TGTGCCAGCAGGGCTAGCAGATTCACAGATACGCAGTATTTT.

V usage is TRBV7-9 and J usage is TRBJ2-7; D perhaps matches TRBD2 (6 bases). Between the trimmed V and J ends, which lost 8 bases and 3 bases, there was a span of 14 bases. This CDR3 is 13 amino acids long. The germline V gene encodes CDR1 SEHNR and CDR2 FQNEAQ (reference sequence). As DNA, the CDR3 is TGTGCCAGCGCAAATAGCGGATACTACGAGCAGTACTTC. This sequence encodes CASANSGYYEQYF.

The chain employs TRBV19 and TRBJ2-7; a weak D match, TRBD2 (6 bases). The germline V and J ends were trimmed by 5 bases and 7 bases, with 21 bases remaining between them. CDR3 size: 15 residues. Looked up from germline, CDR1 is LNHDA and CDR2 is SQIVND (reference sequence). The CDR3 loop is CASSYSTGGQEEQYF. The DNA for the CDR3 is TGTGCCAGTAGTTATTCGACCGGGGGTCAAGAGGAGCAGTACTTC.

V is TRBV12-3 or TRBV12-4 and J is TRBJ2-3, with 8 positions matching TRBD1. The CDR3 runs to 15 residues. V was pared by 6 bases and J by 6 bases, with 11 bases of the junction left unmatched. The CDR3, as DNA: TGTGCCAGCAGCCGCGACAGGGGATTTGGGGATACGCAGTATTTT. This codes for CASSRDRGFGDTQYF.

The chain couples TRBV12-3 or TRBV12-4 to TRBJ2-6; D may be TRBD2 (6 bases). V lost 6 bases and J lost 5, with 17 bases in between. CDR3 length equals 16 residues. The CDR3: CASSLYRGFWANVLTF. CDR3 nucleotides: TGTGCCAGCAGCCTTTATCGGGGGTTCTGGGCCAACGTCCTGACTTTC.

The CDR3 DNA sequence: TGTGCCAGCACCGCAGTTCCCTCCTACGAGCAGTACTTC. It specifies CASTAVPSYEQYF. The chain is built from TRBV18 and TRBJ2-7; D is undetermined. The V and J ends lost 8 bases and 0 bases respectively, with 11 bases between them. Germline-derived CDR1 and CDR2 are KGHSH and LQKENI. The CDR3 loop spans 13 amino acids.

V gene TRBV25-1 combines with J gene TRBJ1-1; no clear D gene. The V and J ends lost 8 bases and 1 base respectively, with 11 bases between them. The CDR3 totals 13 residues. CDR1 and CDR2 from the germline V gene are MGHDK and SYGVNS. CDR3 nucleotide sequence: TGTGCCAGCGTCGAAGGGCCGAACACTGAAGCTTTCTTT. It yields the protein CASVEGPNTEAFF. Full variable domain (rest looked up from reference TRBV25-1 and TRBJ1-1): EADIYQTPRYLVIGTGKKITLECSQTMGHDKMYWYQQDPGMELHLIHYSYGVNSTEKGDLSSESTVSRIRTEHFPLTLESARPSHTSQYLCASVEGPNTEAFFGQGTRLTVV.

The CDR3 region is CASSLLQLAGSGSDTQYF. The CDR3, as DNA: TGTGCCAGCAGCCTCCTCCAACTAGCGGGGAGTGGTTCAGATACGCAGTATTTT. J is TRBJ2-3 and V is TRBV7-8, with 10 positions matching TRBD2. Trimming took 5 bases from V and 4 from J; bases not matched to a gene: 15. The germline V gene encodes CDR1 SGHVS and CDR2 FQNEAQ. The CDR3 sequence is 18 residues long.

In its sample, this clonotype was seen once. V gene TRBV2 combines with J gene TRBJ1-2; D remains unclear. CDR1 and CDR2 (germline): SNHLY, FYNNEI. The germline V and J ends were trimmed by 2 bases and 0 bases, with 10 bases remaining between them. CDR3 length: 15 residues. The CDR3 reads CASSELGSANYGYTF. CDR3 nucleotides: TGTGCCAGCAGTGAACTGGGGTCGGCTAACTATGGCTACACCTTC.

The V and J genes are TRBV3-1 and TRBJ2-1, with 9 bases identical to TRBD2. CDR1 is LGHDT, CDR2 YNNKEL, per germline (reference sequence). This CDR3 region has 15 residues. V lost 4 bases, J lost 3 bases, and 4 bases stayed unmatched. The CDR3 here is CASSLGTSLYNEQFF. The CDR3 DNA reads TGTGCCAGCAGCCTAGGGACTAGCCTCTACAATGAGCAGTTCTTC.

V usage is TRBV9 and J usage is TRBJ1-6; the D gene is possibly TRBD1 (6 bases). V was clipped by 3 bases and J by 6 bases, with 13 bases between them. CDR1 is SGDLS, CDR2 YYNGEE, per germline. CDR3 length: 15 residues. The CDR3 reads CASSAGDIFNSPLHF. The CDR3 DNA sequence: TGTGCCAGCAGCGCAGGGGACATTTTTAATTCACCCCTCCACTTT.

This clonotype occurred a few times. This chain uses TRBV4-3 with TRBJ2-7; D call uncertain. Deletions cut 1 base from V and 0 bases from J, with 13 bases between. Germline assignment: CDR1 LGHNA and CDR2 YSLEER. The CDR3 is 16 residues long. The CDR3 loop reads CASSQGIGFNSYEQYF. CDR3 nucleotides: TGCGCCAGCAGCCAAGGCATCGGCTTCAACTCCTACGAGCAGTACTTC.

This sequence joins TRBV7-9 and TRBJ2-7; 9 positions match TRBD1. This CDR3 spans 15 amino acids. The ends lost 5 bases at V and 4 bases at J; junction bases unmatched: 9. Germline V gene lookup returns CDR1 SEHNR and CDR2 FQNEAQ (reference sequence). As DNA, the CDR3 is TGTGCCAGCAGCCCGCCCGGGACAGGGTATTACGAGCAGTACTTC. It codes for CASSPPGTGYYEQYF.

CDR3 protein: CASSQDLGGLSGIGYTF. The CDR3 coding sequence is TGCGCCAGCAGCCAAGATCTGGGAGGGCTCTCCGGAATTGGCTACACCTTC. The chain carries TRBV4-1 and TRBJ1-2; D unresolved. Germline V gene lookup returns CDR1 MGHRA and CDR2 YSYEKL. This CDR3 has 17 residues. Trimming took 0 bases from V and 7 from J, leaving 21 bases between them.

The V gene is TRBV11-3, the J gene TRBJ2-2, with 7 positions matching TRBD2. The CDR3 loop spans 16 amino acids. V was clipped by 5 bases and J by 5 bases; unmatched bases: 11. Germline loops: CDR1 SGHNT, CDR2 YENEEA. DNA for the CDR3: TGTGCCAGCAGCACCTCGAGGCAGGGAGGGACCGGGGAGCTGTTTTTT. Protein sequence: CASSTSRQGGTGELFF.

The rearrangement links TRBV7-8 to TRBJ2-7; no reliable D call. From germline, CDR1 is SGHVS and CDR2 FQNEAQ. V lost 1 base and J 3 bases, leaving 10 bases between the germline ends. This CDR3 has 14 amino acids. CDR3 in amino acids: CASSLGRGLYEQYF. The CDR3 region has the DNA TGTGCCAGCAGCTTAGGACGTGGGCTCTACGAGCAGTACTTC.